This TCR beta chain originates from a study of cytomegalovirus exposure and HLA in healthy donors. V shed 3 bases and J shed 4 bases, with 9 bases lying between them. Germline loops: CDR1 KGHSH, CDR2 LQKENI. The CDR3 extends over 13 amino acids. Remarks on this clone: The antigen remains undetermined.

Study results and caveats: Some segments of the V type, notably TRBV6-2 and TRBV6-3, were excluded as indistinguishable.

The PCR employed 60 Vbeta primers together with 13 Jbeta primers. Generated by immunoSEQ multiplex PCR, the TCRdb table keeps only in-frame clones and is missing some. The repertoire holds 200,000 or so clones, with just over 75% as singletons. The chain recombines TRBV18 with TRBJ1-1; no reliable D call. The clonotype originates from a man between 18 and 35 years old in good health and CMV-seronegative. Sample: PBMCs. The DNA of the CDR3 is TGTGCCAGCTCACCCGGGATTGGCACTGAAGCTTTCTTT. This gives the protein CASSPGIGTEAFF.